This is a list of T cell receptor beta chains from one sample in a study of molecular identifiers for immune sequencing clone quantification. Using its own MiXCR run on the PCR reads, TCRdb lists one record per CDR3 protein. There are 490,000 or so distinct CDR3 sequences in the sample; around 23% occur only once, and over 0.6% lies in the top ten. The material sequenced was naive CD8+ T cells from blood, with Jurkat cell RNA spiked in. These TCRs come from a human donor in good health. Some libraries in this study had Jurkat cell RNA spiked in. CDR3s include the opening cysteine and the closing phenylalanine or tryptophan. A D gene is named only where the DNA matches it firmly. Clone size appears in some rows only: once, few, many, or a class for an expanded clone.

cdr3_nt	cdr3_aa	d_call	clone_size	v_call	j_call
TGTGCCAGTAGTAATATCGGGACAGTCAACGAGCAGTACTTC	CASSNIGTVNEQYF	TRBD1	few	TRBV19	TRBJ2-7
TGTGCCATCAGTGAGGTACCGGGACAGGGTGTCACTGAAGCTTTCTTT	CAISEVPGQGVTEAFF	TRBD1	many	TRBV10-3	TRBJ1-1
TGTGCCAGCAGCCCCAGGGGGTCGGGGGCGCGTACCGGGGAGCTGTTTTTT	CASSPRGSGARTGELFF	NA	NA	TRBV12-3/TRBV12-4	TRBJ2-2
TGTGCCAGCAGCCTAAATGGGGGAGGGGGCACAGATACGCAGTATTTT	CASSLNGGGGTDTQYF	TRBD2	many	TRBV7-3	TRBJ2-3
TGTGCCAGCAGGGGGCCTCTATCGCAGTATTTT	CASRGPLSQYF	NA	many	TRBV27	TRBJ2-3
TGCGCCAGCAGCTGGGGGGTAGGCAATCAGCCCCAGCATTTT	CASSWGVGNQPQHF	NA	many	TRBV4-1	TRBJ1-5
TGTGCCAGCTGCCGAATTAGGGGCCCTGAGGAGGAGACCCAGTACTTC	CASCRIRGPEEETQYF	NA	many	TRBV12-3/TRBV12-4	TRBJ2-5
TGTGCCAGCAGCGCAGGGAGTGGGGAGCTGTTTTTT	CASSAGSGELFF	NA	NA	TRBV9	TRBJ2-2
TGTGCCAGCGGCTTACTTATGGCAGCCAATAAAAAACTGTTTTTT	CASGLLMAANKKLFF	NA	NA	TRBV13	TRBJ1-4
TGTGCCAGCAGCAAACGACTAGCGGGACCCGAGCAGTACTTC	CASSKRLAGPEQYF	TRBD2	few	TRBV7-3	TRBJ2-7
TGTGCCAGCAGTTTTTTAGGCGCTCAGCCCCAGCATTTT	CASSFLGAQPQHF	NA	NA	TRBV27	TRBJ1-5
TGTGCCAGCAGTTTATTCGGCTACAATCAGCCCCAGCATTTT	CASSLFGYNQPQHF	NA	few	TRBV27	TRBJ1-5
TGCGCCAGCAGCTACGACTATACAGACAACTATGGCTACACCTTC	CASSYDYTDNYGYTF	NA	many	TRBV5-1	TRBJ1-2
TGTGCCAGCAGCCAAGATTCCGAGTACACCGGGGAGCTGTTTTTT	CASSQDSEYTGELFF	NA	many	TRBV14	TRBJ2-2
TGCAGTGCTAGAGATATGAGAAGCGGGGGGCCCCGCCAGACCCAGTACTTC	CSARDMRSGGPRQTQYF	TRBD2	NA	TRBV20-1	TRBJ2-5
TGCGCCAGCAGCGTTTCTTGGACAGCGCGTAATGAAAAACTGTTTTTT	CASSVSWTARNEKLFF	NA	NA	TRBV5-1	TRBJ1-4
TGTGCCAGCAGCCCAATCAGCGGGGGGGCTTTAGAGACCCAGTACTTC	CASSPISGGALETQYF	TRBD2	NA	TRBV14	TRBJ2-5
TGTGCCAGCAGTGAACAGGGCAGGGTCTCTGGAAACACCATATATTTT	CASSEQGRVSGNTIYF	NA	few	TRBV2	TRBJ1-3
TGTGCCAGCTCACCAAACGGGACTAGCTCGACCTACGAGCAGTACTTC	CASSPNGTSSTYEQYF	TRBD2	few	TRBV18	TRBJ2-7
TGCAGTGCTAGAGTAGTCAGCGGGAGGGATCCAGATACGCAGTATTTT	CSARVVSGRDPDTQYF	TRBD2	many	TRBV20-1	TRBJ2-3
TGTGCCAGCGAAAAGGCAGGGCAAGGCAATCAGCCCCAGCATTTT	CASEKAGQGNQPQHF	NA	NA	TRBV7-8	TRBJ1-5
TGTGCCAGTAGTATAACGGGGAGGACTGAAGCTTTCTTT	CASSITGRTEAFF	NA	few	TRBV19	TRBJ1-1
TGTGCCAGCAGTTACTCATCTGGGGGCCAAGAGACCCAGTACTTC	CASSYSSGGQETQYF	NA	NA	TRBV6-5	TRBJ2-5
TGTGCCAGCAGCGCTGGGGACGGTAGGTACCAGCCCCAGCATTTT	CASSAGDGRYQPQHF	NA	NA	TRBV9	TRBJ1-5
TGTGCCAGCAGCTTAGGTGCGGGGTTCGACGGGGAGCTGTTTTTT	CASSLGAGFDGELFF	NA	once	TRBV11-2	TRBJ2-2
TGTGCCAGCAGCGAAGACAGGGTACGGTCCTACGAGCAGTACTTC	CASSEDRVRSYEQYF	TRBD1	few	TRBV5-5	TRBJ2-7
TGTGCCTTACCTGGCAGACGAATAACAGATACGCAGTATTTT	CALPGRRITDTQYF	NA	few	TRBV2	TRBJ2-3
TGCAGTGCTAGAGTGGGTGGGACGAACACCGGGGAGCTGTTTTTT	CSARVGGTNTGELFF	NA	NA	TRBV20-1	TRBJ2-2
TGTGCCAGCTCACCACCAGGGACAGAAAACACTGAAGCTTTCTTT	CASSPPGTENTEAFF	TRBD1	NA	TRBV18	TRBJ1-1
TGCAGCGTTCATAGCGGGAGGGCTGGAGAGACCCAGTACTTC	CSVHSGRAGETQYF	TRBD2	NA	TRBV29-1	TRBJ2-5
TGTGCCAGCACTCCCCGGATCATCAGAGTGGGAGGAGAGACCCAGTACTTC	CASTPRIIRVGGETQYF	NA	NA	TRBV9	TRBJ2-5
TGTGCCAGTAGCCAATCCCTCACAGATACGCAGTATTTT	CASSQSLTDTQYF	NA	NA	TRBV19	TRBJ2-3
TGTGCCAGCAGCCTCGATAAGTACGAGCAGTACTTC	CASSLDKYEQYF	NA	NA	TRBV7-2	TRBJ2-7
TGTGCCAGCAAGATGACAGGGCCGTACGAGCAGTACTTC	CASKMTGPYEQYF	TRBD1	many	TRBV6-5	TRBJ2-7
TGTGCCAGCAGCGATGGTGACTCGAACACCGGGGAGCTGTTTTTT	CASSDGDSNTGELFF	NA	few	TRBV5-3	TRBJ2-2
TGCAGTGCTAGACAGGGATGGGACACAGATACGCAGTATTTT	CSARQGWDTDTQYF	NA	many	TRBV20-1	TRBJ2-3
TGTGCCTGGAGTGTTACGTTCGGGGACACTGAAGCTTTCTTT	CAWSVTFGDTEAFF	NA	NA	TRBV30	TRBJ1-1
TGCAGTGCTAGAGTCCACTTGGGGGGCGCGGGACAGCCCCAGCATTTT	CSARVHLGGAGQPQHF	NA	NA	TRBV20-1	TRBJ1-5
TGTGCCAGCAGCTCCGGGACCGCCCCTGGGGAGCAGTACTTC	CASSSGTAPGEQYF	NA	few	TRBV7-9	TRBJ2-7
TGTGCCAGCAGTTACACGGGGAACGACGAGCAGTACTTC	CASSYTGNDEQYF	NA	NA	TRBV6-5	TRBJ2-7
TGTGCCAGCACCCTGGGCAGGGGGGTAAACGAGCAGTACTTC	CASTLGRGVNEQYF	NA	NA	TRBV11-2	TRBJ2-7
TGCGCCAGCAGAGGTGGGGGGAACGCCGAGGGGTCCGCAGATACGCAGTATTTT	CASRGGGNAEGSADTQYF	NA	many	TRBV5-1	TRBJ2-3
TGCGCCAGCAGTGAAAGGGGTGGGGATCAGCCCCAGCATTTT	CASSERGGDQPQHF	NA	many	TRBV10-1	TRBJ1-5
TGCAGTGCTCCTCTCTTAGGGTCCTCTTGGGAGCTGTTTTTT	CSAPLLGSSWELFF	NA	few	TRBV20-1	TRBJ2-2
TGTGCCAGCAGCTTGGTGGCGGGACAGGGGATCACTGAAGCTTCCTTT	CASSLVAGQGITEASF	TRBD1	NA	TRBV5-6	TRBJ1-1
TGTGCCAGCAGGTTCTCCGCGGGAGGGCAAGAGACCCAGTACTTC	CASRFSAGGQETQYF	TRBD2	NA	TRBV27	TRBJ2-5
TGCGCCAGCAGCCAAGTGGCCAAAAACACTGAAGCTTTCTTT	CASSQVAKNTEAFF	NA	few	TRBV4-3	TRBJ1-1
TGTGCCAGCAGTTTAGGCGGGAGGTCGCCAGATACGCAGTATTTT	CASSLGGRSPDTQYF	TRBD2	many	TRBV12-3/TRBV12-4	TRBJ2-3
TGTGCCAGCAGCGGGCCCTCCAGCCTCTACGAGCAGTACTTC	CASSGPSSLYEQYF	NA	NA	TRBV7-9	TRBJ2-7
TGTGCCGCCAGTGATTCGCGACTGGGGCGCTCCTACGAGCGGTACTTC	CAASDSRLGRSYERYF	NA	NA	TRBV24-1	TRBJ2-7
TGTGCCAGCAGTGAATACAACACTGAAGCTTTCTTT	CASSEYNTEAFF	NA	many	TRBV2	TRBJ1-1
TGTGCCAGCAGCAAAGCCTGGCAGCGGGAGTCTTTCCTAGCCAAAAACATTCAGTACTTC	CASSKAWQRESFLAKNIQYF	NA	NA	TRBV21-1	TRBJ2-4
TGTGCCAGCAGCCAAGACGAATTAGCGGGAGGGAAGGAGCAGTTCTTC	CASSQDELAGGKEQFF	TRBD2	few	TRBV14	TRBJ2-1
TGTGCCAGCAGCTTATTGTTAGCGGGAGATATGAATGAGCAGTTCTTC	CASSLLLAGDMNEQFF	TRBD2	NA	TRBV7-9	TRBJ2-1
TGTGCCAGCAGTTACTCGTCTGCGGGGGCTAGCTCCTACAATGAGCAGTTCTTC	CASSYSSAGASSYNEQFF	NA	few	TRBV6-2/TRBV6-3	TRBJ2-1
TGTGCCAGCAGCCAAGATGTGGCGGGGGGACTCACAGATACGCAGTATTTT	CASSQDVAGGLTDTQYF	TRBD2	NA	TRBV3-1	TRBJ2-3
TGTGCCAGCAGCTTACCTCGTACAGGGGATTTGGCATACGAGCAGTACTTC	CASSLPRTGDLAYEQYF	TRBD1	NA	TRBV7-2	TRBJ2-7
TGTGCCAGCAGCCAAGATTACGGTGGAGGAGAGACCCAGTACTTC	CASSQDYGGGETQYF	NA	NA	TRBV3-1	TRBJ2-5
TGTGCTAGTGGTCTGACGACCGGGGAGCTGTTTTTT	CASGLTTGELFF	NA	many	TRBV12-5	TRBJ2-2
TGTGCCAGCAGCCAAGGGCCTGGAGCCGGGTTTAGTTCCTACGAGCAGTACTTC	CASSQGPGAGFSSYEQYF	NA	few	TRBV3-1	TRBJ2-7